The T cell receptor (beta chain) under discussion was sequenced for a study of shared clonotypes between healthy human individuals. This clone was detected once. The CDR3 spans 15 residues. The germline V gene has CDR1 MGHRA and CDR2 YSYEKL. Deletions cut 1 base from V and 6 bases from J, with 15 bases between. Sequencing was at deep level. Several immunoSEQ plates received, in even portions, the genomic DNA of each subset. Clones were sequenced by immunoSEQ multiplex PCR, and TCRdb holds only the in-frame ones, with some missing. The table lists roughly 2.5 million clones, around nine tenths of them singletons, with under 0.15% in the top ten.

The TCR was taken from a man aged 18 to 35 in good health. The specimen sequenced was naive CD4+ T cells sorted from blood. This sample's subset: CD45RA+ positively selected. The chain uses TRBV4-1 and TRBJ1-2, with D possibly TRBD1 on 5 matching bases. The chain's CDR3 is CASSQGEVRGDGYTF. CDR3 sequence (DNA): TGCGCCAGCAGCCAAGGGGAAGTGAGAGGGGATGGCTACACCTTC.